These 19 T cell receptor beta chains were all obtained from the same sample, sequenced in a study of regulatory T cells in long-lasting Graves disease. Time point: persistent/refractory GD, antithyroid drugs over 5 years with positive TRAb. The TCR library used RNA extracted from PBMCs. Building the TCR beta libraries relied on iRepertoire HTBI primers, and CDR3 regions underwent Arm-PCR. A single record per CDR3 protein comes from TCRdb applying MiXCR to the multiplex PCR reads. Of 650,000 to 700,000 distinct CDR3 sequences listed, around 32% are singletons. The sequencing here drew on peripheral blood mononuclear cells (PBMCs), taken when the disease was refractory, from a patient treated with antithyroid drugs. The receptor set was obtained from a female donor with Graves disease.

This rearrangement joins TRBV4-2 to TRBJ1-5; perhaps TRBD1 as D (5 bases). The CDR3 totals 15 residues. Trimming pared 3 bases from V and 0 bases from J, leaving 9 bases between. Looked up from germline, CDR1 is LGHNA and CDR2 is YNFKEQ. CDR3 amino acids: CASSQLGDSNQPQHF. For the CDR3, the DNA is TGTGCCAGCAGCCAGTTGGGGGATAGCAATCAGCCCCAGCATTTT.

The V and J genes are TRBV5-5 and TRBJ2-7; TRBD2 is a possible D gene (6 bases). CDR3 length equals 15 residues. The germline V gene has CDR1 SGHKS and CDR2 YYEKEE (reference sequence). Trimming cost V 4 bases and J 4 bases, with 18 bases left between them. CDR3 sequence reads: CASSPEGGHLYEQYF. As DNA, the CDR3 is TGTGCCAGCAGCCCCGAGGGAGGCCACCTGTACGAGCAGTACTTC.

This clonotype was picked up a small number of times. The J gene is TRBJ1-2, the V gene TRBV6-1; 7 bases align to TRBD1. The CDR3 has 13 amino acids. Unmatched junction bases numbered 5, after V lost 5 bases and J lost 5 bases. Germline values: CDR1 MNHNS, CDR2 SASEGT. The CDR3 DNA follows: TGTGCCAGCAGTAGGACAGGAAGATATGGCTACACCTTC. Residues: CASSRTGRYGYTF.

The CDR3 region is CASHKTGAPTDTQYF. The CDR3 nucleotides are TGTGCCAGCCATAAGACAGGGGCCCCCACAGATACGCAGTATTTT. This chain links TRBV12-3 or TRBV12-4 with TRBJ2-3; 8 bases map to TRBD1. Trimming removed 8 bases from V and 2 bases from J; junction bases left unmatched: 9. The CDR3 has 15 amino acids.

At least ten counts were recorded for this clonotype. V gene TRBV28 combines with J gene TRBJ1-5; 10 bases line up with TRBD1. Germline V gives CDR1 MDHEN, CDR2 SYDVKM. The V segment lost 6 bases and the J segment 6 bases; nucleotides outside the gene matches: 11. This CDR3 region has 16 residues. This CDR3 is CASRIARTGGFQPQHF. The DNA of the CDR3 is TGTGCCAGCAGAATAGCAAGGACAGGGGGTTTTCAGCCCCAGCATTTT. Filled out from reference TRBV28 and TRBJ1-5, the complete variable domain reads DVKVTQSSRYLVKRTGEKVFLECVQDMDHENMFWYRQDPGLGLRLIYFSYDVKMKEKGDIPEGYSVSREKKERFSLILESASTNQTSMYLCASRIARTGGFQPQHFGDGTRLSIL.

This clonotype was counted ten times or more. This rearrangement joins TRBV28 to TRBJ1-2, with D tentatively TRBD1 (5 bases). Between the trimmed V and J ends, which lost 5 bases and 6 bases, there was a span of 7 bases. Germline V gene sequence: CDR1 MDHEN, CDR2 SYDVKM. The CDR3 runs 11 residues. DNA of the CDR3: TGTGCCAGCAGTCTGACAGATGGCTACACCTTC. Translating it yields CASSLTDGYTF.

This clonotype was recorded at least ten times. This rearrangement joins TRBV12-3 or TRBV12-4 to TRBJ1-1; D not resolved. V lost 0 bases and J lost 0, with 5 bases in between. The CDR3 covers 14 residues. The CDR3 DNA follows: TGTGCCAGCAGTTTAGCGCCGATGAACACTGAAGCTTTCTTT. Protein product: CASSLAPMNTEAFF.

The chain joins TRBV11-3 to TRBJ2-3; 12 nucleotides align to TRBD1. This CDR3 has 15 amino acids. V lost 3 bases and J lost 3; bases outside the gene matches: 1. Germline V gene data show CDR1 as SGHNT and CDR2 as YENEEA. CDR3 DNA: TGTGCCAGCAGCTTGGGACAGGGGGCAACAGATACGCAGTATTTT. This translates into CASSLGQGATDTQYF.

This clonotype was seen only a few times. V gene TRBV15 combines with J gene TRBJ1-1, with a weak D call TRBD1 (5 bases). The V and J ends lost 4 bases and 5 bases respectively, with 14 bases between them. This CDR3 contains 14 residues. Germline CDR1 reads LNHNV; CDR2 reads YYDKDF (reference sequence). CDR3 in amino acids: CATSKGPRGTEAFF. The CDR3 DNA is TGTGCCACCAGCAAGGGGCCCCGGGGGACTGAAGCTTTCTTT.

This clonotype was counted at least ten times. The CDR3 protein is CASNKRGVGQPQHF. The DNA of the CDR3 is TGTGCCAGCAACAAAAGGGGGGTGGGACAGCCCCAGCATTTT. The chain is built from TRBV12-3 or TRBV12-4 and TRBJ1-5; D possibly corresponds to TRBD1 (6 bases). This CDR3 region has 14 residues. Trimming took off 7 bases at V and 7 bases at J, with 17 bases between the two ends.

The table lists this clonotype with a few counts. The chain joins TRBV6-2 or TRBV6-3 to TRBJ1-1; D possibly corresponds to TRBD1 (5 bases). Trimming removed 8 bases from V and 5 bases from J, with 12 bases in between. Germline V gene data show CDR1 as MNHEY and CDR2 as SVGEGT. This CDR3 is built from 12 residues. The CDR3, as DNA: TGTGCCAGCCGGGTCGGGGGGACTGAAGCTTTCTTT. This sequence encodes CASRVGGTEAFF.

This clonotype was counted a few times. This chain joins TRBV7-8 and TRBJ1-2; 7 nucleotides match TRBD1. This CDR3 is 14 amino acids long. CDR1 is SGHVS, CDR2 FQNEAQ, per germline. With 7 bases clipped from V and 2 bases from J, the junction kept 7 bases outside the gene matches. CDR3 residues: CASNRDRGNYGYTF. In DNA form, the CDR3 reads TGTGCCAGCAACCGGGACAGAGGAAACTATGGCTACACCTTC.

V usage is TRBV20-1 and J usage is TRBJ2-7; TRBD1 agrees at 9 bases. Trimming removed 4 bases from V and 3 bases from J; junction bases left unmatched: 4. Germline CDR1 is DFQATT and CDR2 is SNEGSKA (reference sequence). The CDR3 runs 13 residues. CDR3 loop: CSATRDRDYEQYF. For the CDR3, the DNA is TGCAGTGCTACCCGGGACAGGGACTACGAGCAGTACTTC.

DNA of the CDR3: TGTGCCAGCAGCCCCATCGGGGGGGCCTACGAGCAGTACTTC. As protein: CASSPIGGAYEQYF. The V gene is TRBV11-1, the J gene TRBJ2-7; 8 bases map to TRBD2. CDR1 and CDR2 (germline): SGHAT, FQDESV (reference sequence). V shed 5 bases and J 2 bases; nucleotides not matched to a gene: 5. The CDR3 is 14 amino acids.

This clonotype was observed many times. The chain combines TRBV28 with TRBJ1-6, with a weak D call TRBD1 (6 bases). The CDR3 spans 15 residues. Germline CDR1 MDHEN, CDR2 SYDVKM. With 7 bases removed from V and 7 bases from J, the gap between germline ends came to 17 bases. The CDR3 region has the DNA TGTGCCAGCACCCTGGGGCCAGGGGACAATTCACCCCTCCACTTT. It yields the protein CASTLGPGDNSPLHF.

This clonotype was counted a few times. The chain joins TRBV27 to TRBJ1-6, with TRBD1 matching 8 bases. CDR3 length: 16 amino acids. Trimming cost V 5 bases and J 6 bases; bases outside gene matches: 9. Germline V gene lookup returns CDR1 MNHEY and CDR2 SMNVEV (reference sequence). The CDR3 protein is CASSPLRQGSNSPLHF. The CDR3 DNA sequence: TGTGCCAGCAGTCCACTCCGACAGGGGAGTAATTCACCCCTCCACTTT.

This rearrangement joins TRBV6-5 to TRBJ1-2, with 7 bases matching TRBD1. This CDR3 comprises 19 residues. In germline, CDR1 is MNHEY, CDR2 SVGAGI. J gave up 2 bases and V 0 bases, and 15 bases lay outside the gene matches. In DNA, the CDR3 is TGTGCCAGCAGTTACTCGATGGGGACTATAAGGGGGCAGAACTATGGCTACACCTTC. It translates to CASSYSMGTIRGQNYGYTF.

The chain links TRBV29-1 to TRBJ2-5, with 7 bases that match TRBD1. CDR3 length: 12 residues. Trimming at V came to 7 bases and at J to 4 bases, leaving 6 bases not matched to a gene. Germline V gene sequence: CDR1 SQVTM, CDR2 ANQGSEA. The CDR3 sequence is CSASQGSETQYF. In DNA form, the CDR3 reads TGCAGCGCGTCACAGGGGTCAGAGACCCAGTACTTC.

Only a few counts were recorded for this clonotype. This chain uses TRBV7-9 with TRBJ2-5; maybe TRBD1 (6 bases). Trimming stripped 5 bases from V and 2 bases from J, with 9 bases between. The CDR3 is made up of 13 amino acids. Per the germline V gene, CDR1 is SEHNR and CDR2 is FQNEAQ (reference sequence). CDR3 residues: CASSTQGQETQYF. The CDR3 nucleotides read TGTGCCAGCAGCACCCAGGGGCAAGAGACCCAGTACTTC.